Sequencing of this TCR beta chain was carried out in a study of T-cell reconstitution after alpha-beta-depleted transplantation in children. This clonotype was observed a handful of times. Preparation of the TCRbeta library was carried out with unique molecular identifiers. TCRdb called the PCR reads again in MiXCR, with one record for every CDR3 protein. The table has roughly 500,000 distinct CDR3 sequences, approximately 20% seen once. The germline V gene encodes CDR1 SNHLY and CDR2 FYNNEI. This CDR3 comprises 14 residues. The V and J ends lost 7 bases and 0 bases respectively, with 12 bases between them.

This TCR derives from a human donor who donated a stem cell graft to a child with acute lymphoblastic leukemia. Source: PBMCs from the stem cell graft donor, taken from the stem cell graft. The chain uses TRBV2 and TRBJ1-1; D possibly corresponds to TRBD1 (6 bases). The CDR3 spells CASIRGQLNTEAFF. The CDR3 DNA is TGTGCCAGCATTCGTGGACAGCTGAACACTGAAGCTTTCTTT.